Below, 27 T cell receptor beta chains from the same sample are listed, as sequenced in a study of cytomegalovirus exposure and HLA in healthy donors. PCR employed 60 Vbeta and 13 Jbeta primers. Repertoires were generated with immunoSEQ multiplex PCR, while TCRdb's copy carries only in-frame clones and drops some. This sample contains roughly 140,000 clones. What was sequenced was PBMCs. These TCRs come from a man in his forties or fifties in good health and CMV-seronegative.

This chain joins TRBV28 and TRBJ1-1; 8 bases fit TRBD1. V lost 6 bases and J lost 0; bases outside the gene matches: 3. The CDR3 runs to 14 residues. Germline V gene lookup returns CDR1 MDHEN and CDR2 SYDVKM. In DNA, the CDR3 is TGTGCCAGCAGGCTGGACAGGGTGAACACTGAAGCTTTCTTT. Its translation: CASRLDRVNTEAFF.

The chain joins TRBV21-1 to TRBJ2-7; TRBD1 is taken as the D call from the table, unchecked against the DNA. TRBV21-1 is labeled a pseudogene. The CDR3 is 13 amino acids. The CDR3 nucleotides read TGTGCCAGCACCTACAGGGAATCCTACGAGCAGTACTTC. This codes for CASTYRESYEQYF.

This sequence joins TRBV6-6 and TRBJ1-5; weak D call: TRBD1 (5 bases). Germline values: CDR1 MNHNY, CDR2 SVGAGI (reference sequence). This CDR3 region has 14 residues. The V end was cut by 2 bases, the J end by 6 bases, with 11 bases between. The chain's CDR3 is CASSYGQGGQPQHF. CDR3 DNA: TGTGCCAGCAGTTACGGGCAGGGCGGTCAGCCCCAGCATTTT.

DNA of the CDR3: TGTGCCAGCAGTTCTTACCAGGACAGCTATGGCTACACCTTC. It yields the protein CASSSYQDSYGYTF. V and J are TRBV27 and TRBJ1-2, with D perhaps matching TRBD1 (6 bases). V shed 4 bases and J shed 4 bases, with 13 bases lying between them. This CDR3 contains 14 residues. Germline assignment: CDR1 MNHEY and CDR2 SMNVEV (reference sequence).

V is TRBV4-2 and J is TRBJ2-7; tentatively, D is TRBD2 (6 bases). The CDR3 spans 13 residues. Germline CDR1 is LGHNA and CDR2 is YNFKEQ. The V gene lost 3 bases and the J gene lost 6 bases, with 12 bases spanning the gap. The CDR3 bases are TGTGCCAGCAGCCACCTGGGACTCCCCGAGCAGTACTTC. It translates to CASSHLGLPEQYF.

The chain couples TRBV5-4 to TRBJ1-5; D possibly corresponds to TRBD1 (6 bases). V gave up 0 bases and J gave up 3 bases, with 13 bases separating them. The germline CDR1 and CDR2 sequences are SGHNT and YYREEE (reference sequence). The CDR3 length is 16 residues. CDR3 in DNA: TGTGCCAGCAGCTTGGGGGGCAGGGGCAACAATCAGCCCCAGCATTTT. It yields the protein CASSLGGRGNNQPQHF.

The rearrangement joins TRBV7-2 to TRBJ1-5, with D possibly TRBD1 on 5 matching bases. Per the germline V gene, CDR1 is SGHTA and CDR2 is FQGNSA. This CDR3 has 15 residues. Trimming took 3 bases from V and 4 from J, leaving 13 bases between them. The CDR3 DNA reads TGTGCCAGCAGCTTGGTAGGAGGGGAAAATCAGCCCCAGCATTTT. This translates into CASSLVGGENQPQHF.

Comments on this clone: At one end the junction does not follow the germline gene, possibly because of a read error. The gene calls are TRBV11-2 and TRBJ1-2; D possibly corresponds to TRBD1 (6 bases). The CDR3 covers 14 residues. Germline-derived CDR1 and CDR2 are SGHAT and FQNNGV. The CDR3 here is CASSPTGTFSGYTF. CDR3 sequence (DNA): TGTGCCAGCAGCCCGACTGGGACATTTTCGGGCTACACCTTT. The whole variable domain, filled in from reference TRBV11-2 and TRBJ1-2, reads EAGVAQSPRYKIIEKRQSVAFWCNPISGHATLYWYQQILGQGPKLLIQFQNNGVVDDSQLPKDRFSAERLKGVDSTLKIQPAKLEDSAVYLCASSPTGTFSGYTFGSGTRLTVV.

The rearrangement links TRBV9 to TRBJ2-2; possible D gene TRBD1, 6 bases. V dropped 2 bases and J dropped 0 bases, with 8 bases sitting between them. Germline CDR1 is SGDLS and CDR2 is YYNGEE. The CDR3 consists of 15 residues. CDR3 residues: CASSVSGANTGELFF. The CDR3 nucleotides are TGTGCCAGCAGCGTGTCAGGGGCGAACACCGGGGAGCTGTTTTTT.

V usage is TRBV14 and J usage is TRBJ1-6; D may be TRBD1 (6 bases). Trimming shortened V by 1 base and J by 5 bases, and 12 bases separated the two germline ends. Germline assignment: CDR1 SGHDN and CDR2 FVKESK. This CDR3 comprises 16 residues. The CDR3 loop is CASSQAYRDNNSPLHF. In DNA, the CDR3 is TGTGCCAGCAGCCAAGCTTACAGGGACAATAATTCACCCCTCCACTTT.

This chain joins TRBV29-1 and TRBJ2-5; 7 bases agree with TRBD1. Germline V lookup: CDR1 SQVTM, CDR2 ANQGSEA. V lost 3 bases, J lost 2 bases, and 0 bases stayed unmatched. This CDR3 is built from 12 residues. This chain's CDR3 is CSVDRGQETQYF. CDR3 DNA sequence: TGCAGCGTTGACAGGGGGCAAGAGACCCAGTACTTC.

The chain links TRBV6-5 to TRBJ2-3; 9 bases are shared with TRBD1. The V and J ends lost 6 bases and 3 bases, in that order; junction bases with no gene match: 7. Germline V lookup: CDR1 MNHEY, CDR2 SVGAGI. This CDR3 comprises 15 residues. CDR3 in DNA: TGTGCCAGCAGCCTCTGGACAGGGGAAACAGATACGCAGTATTTT. Its protein is CASSLWTGETDTQYF.

The chain recombines TRBV6-1 with TRBJ1-4, with a weak D call TRBD1 (5 bases). The V gene's germline CDR1 is MNHNS and CDR2 SASEGT. The CDR3 sequence is 16 residues long. V shed 3 bases and J shed 2 bases, with 13 bases lying between them. The CDR3 region is CASSDWGGRTNEKLFF. The CDR3 region has the DNA TGTGCCAGCAGTGACTGGGGGGGACGGACTAATGAAAAACTGTTTTTT.

The chain carries TRBV9 and TRBJ2-3; TRBD1 matches 11 bases. CDR3 length: 15 amino acids. Germline CDR1 SGDLS, CDR2 YYNGEE. With V trimmed by 4 bases and J by 3 bases, 4 bases remained unmatched. CDR3 bases: TGTGCCAGCAGCATGAGGGACAGGGGGACAGATACGCAGTATTTT. Amino acids: CASSMRDRGTDTQYF.

The chain recombines TRBV14 with TRBJ2-3, with 9 bases fitting TRBD2. CDR1 and CDR2 from the germline V gene are SGHDN and FVKESK. The CDR3 extends over 15 amino acids. The junction had 7 bases not matched to a gene; V was cut back by 4 bases and J by 5 bases. The CDR3 here is CASSPIRLAEDTQYF. CDR3 coding DNA: TGTGCCAGCAGCCCTATCCGACTAGCGGAAGATACGCAGTATTTT. Variable domain in full (rest from reference TRBV14 and TRBJ2-3): EAGVTQFPSHSVIEKGQTVTLRCDPISGHDNLYWYRRVMGKEIKFLLHFVKESKQDESGMPNNRFLAERTGGTYSTLKVQPAELEDSGVYFCASSPIRLAEDTQYFGPGTRLTVL.

The chain couples TRBV29-1 to TRBJ1-2, with 8 bases fitting TRBD1. CDR1 is SQVTM and CDR2 is ANQGSEA in the germline V gene. V gave up 4 bases and J gave up 8 bases; unmatched junction bases: 9. This CDR3 comprises 13 residues. CDR3 residues: CSVVQGAPGGYTF. The CDR3 DNA sequence: TGCAGCGTTGTTCAGGGGGCGCCGGGGGGCTACACCTTC.

The rearrangement joins TRBV5-1 to TRBJ1-2; 10 bases map to TRBD1. V lost 5 bases to trimming and J lost 3 bases; unmatched junction nucleotides: 7. Germline lookup yields CDR1 SGHRS and CDR2 YFSETQ. This CDR3 is built from 15 residues. CDR3 coding DNA: TGCGCCAGCAGGCTGGGGGACAGGGGTGACTATGGCTACACCTTC. Protein sequence: CASRLGDRGDYGYTF. Full variable domain (missing parts from reference TRBV5-1 and TRBJ1-2): KAGVTQTPRYLIKTRGQQVTLSCSPISGHRSVSWYQQTPGQGLQFLFEYFSETQRNKGNFPGRFSGRQFSNSRSEMNVSTLELGDSALYLCASRLGDRGDYGYTFGSGTRLTVV.

V gene TRBV7-9 combines with J gene TRBJ2-3; a weak D match, TRBD1 (6 bases). The germline V gene encodes CDR1 SEHNR and CDR2 FQNEAQ (reference sequence). Trimming removed 3 bases at V and 0 bases at J, with 10 bases between. This CDR3 spans 15 amino acids. This CDR3 reads CASSFVRGSTDTQYF. CDR3 DNA: TGTGCCAGCAGCTTTGTCAGGGGAAGCACAGATACGCAGTATTTT.

V usage is TRBV4-3 and J usage is TRBJ2-5; D is uncertain. The CDR3 has 14 residues. CDR1 LGHNA and CDR2 YSLEER come from the germline V gene. The V gene lost 1 base and the J gene lost 5 bases, with 11 bases spanning the gap. CDR3 bases: TGCGCCAGCAGCCAAGTGGGCCATAGGGAGACCCAGTACTTC. Residues: CASSQVGHRETQYF.

The gene calls are TRBV7-2 and TRBJ1-1; D is unresolved. V lost 6 bases to trimming and J lost 5 bases, with 19 bases between them. Germline CDR1 reads SGHTA; CDR2 reads FQGNSA. This CDR3 comprises 15 residues. The chain's CDR3 is CASSKEVLSGTEAFF. CDR3 DNA: TGTGCCAGCAGTAAAGAAGTTCTTTCGGGGACTGAAGCTTTCTTT. The full variable domain, in which reference TRBV7-2 and TRBJ1-1 provide the parts outside the CDR3, is GAGVSQSPSNKVTEKGKDVELRCDPISGHTALYWYRQSLGQGLEFLIYFQGNSAPDKSGLPSDRFSAERTGGSVSTLTIQRTQQEDSAVYLCASSKEVLSGTEAFFGQGTRLTVV.

V usage is TRBV6-5 and J usage is TRBJ1-1; 7 bases agree with TRBD1. The CDR3 loop spans 14 amino acids. V lost 6 bases, J lost 4 bases, and 8 bases stayed unmatched. CDR1 and CDR2 from the germline V gene are MNHEY and SVGAGI. The CDR3 DNA sequence: TGTGCCAGCAGGCAGGACAGGATAGGCACTGAAGCTTTCTTT. Protein: CASRQDRIGTEAFF.

The V call is TRBV4-2, the J call TRBJ2-3; 12 bases agree with TRBD2. CDR1 and CDR2 (germline): LGHNA, YNFKEQ. Losses at the gene ends were 0 bases for V and 1 base for J; bases not matched to a gene: 20. The CDR3 runs 23 residues. The CDR3 region is CASSQDRASGGARVFTGTDTQYF. Written as DNA, the CDR3 is TGTGCCAGCAGCCAAGATCGGGCTAGCGGGGGGGCTAGGGTCTTTACGGGCACAGATACGCAGTATTTT.

V gene TRBV2 combines with J gene TRBJ2-7, with 10 bases aligning to TRBD1. There are 13 residues in the CDR3. With V trimmed by 8 bases and J by 7 bases, 8 bases remained unmatched. Germline-derived CDR1 and CDR2 are SNHLY and FYNNEI. The CDR3 loop reads CASSTGGTGEQYF. DNA for the CDR3: TGTGCCAGCTCGACAGGGGGCACAGGAGAGCAGTACTTC.

This rearrangement joins TRBV14 to TRBJ1-2, with D possibly TRBD1 on 6 matching bases. CDR3 length: 13 residues. The ends were cut back, 4 bases at V and 6 bases at J, with 12 bases in the middle. Per the germline V gene, CDR1 is SGHDN and CDR2 is FVKESK. In DNA form, the CDR3 reads TGTGCCAGCAGCCGACGGACAGTCCATGGCTACACCTTC. This codes for CASSRRTVHGYTF.

The J gene is TRBJ2-1, the V gene TRBV6-5, with a weak D call TRBD2 (6 bases). The CDR3 is 14 residues long. Trimming took off 2 bases at V and 7 bases at J, with 12 bases between the two ends. Germline loops: CDR1 MNHEY, CDR2 SVGAGI. The CDR3 spells CASSYHGGSNEQFF. In DNA form, the CDR3 reads TGTGCCAGCAGTTACCACGGGGGATCGAATGAGCAGTTCTTC.

The rearrangement uses TRBV20-1 and TRBJ1-1; D not resolved. From germline, CDR1 is DFQATT and CDR2 SNEGSKA (reference sequence). V lost 4 bases and J lost 5, with 8 bases in between. The CDR3 covers 11 residues. CDR3 coding DNA: TGCAGTGCTACCGGAGGTACTGAAGCTTTCTTT. It specifies CSATGGTEAFF.

The rearrangement joins TRBV7-2 to TRBJ2-5, with 13 positions matching TRBD2. Germline CDR1 reads SGHTA; CDR2 reads FQGNSA. The junction had 8 bases not matched to a gene; V was cut back by 4 bases and J by 6 bases. The CDR3 runs to 16 residues. CDR3 DNA sequence: TGTGCCAGCAGCTCCCGACTAGCGGGGGGCTACCAGACCCAGTACTTC. It specifies CASSSRLAGGYQTQYF.